A single T cell receptor beta chain is shown here with its context. Per the study methods: Amplifying reference gene primers gave estimates of nucleated cell counts. Assay used: immunoSEQ multiplex PCR; TCRdb lists only in-frame clones, some missing. That table furnishes V, J and clone size, whereas the DNA furnished D and trimming. This sample has 250,000 to 400,000 clones, with approximately 89% found just once. This entry is derived from a study of blood T cell repertoires in COVID-19. Background on the study: The study drew acute and convalescent COVID-19 samples from the United States, Italy and Spain. The cDNA or gDNA used as material had been derived from T cells, B-cell-depleted T cells, or PBMCs.

This CDR3 contains 13 residues. Germline V gene lookup returns CDR1 LNHDA and CDR2 SQIVND (reference sequence). Deletions cut 6 bases from V and 5 bases from J, with 11 bases between. Seattle enrolled patients during active infection and tracked them longitudinally. The chain is built from TRBV19 and TRBJ2-1; D possibly corresponds to TRBD2 (6 bases). The material sequenced was peripheral blood. This clonotype was sampled from a woman in her twenties or thirties with COVID-19, enrolled during active disease. CDR3 region: CASSSTSNNEQFF. The CDR3 DNA reads as TGTGCCAGTAGCTCGACTAGTAACAATGAGCAGTTCTTC.